The 26 T cell receptor beta chains presented below share a single source sample, sequenced in a study of T cell responses to AZD1222 COVID-19 vaccine. TCRdb keeps only in-frame clones here, not all; method: immunoSEQ multiplex PCR. The sample comprises approximately 140,000 clones, about 89% of which are singletons, and about 7.5% rests with the top ten. The material sequenced was peripheral blood, taken 28 days after the second dose of the MenACWY control vaccine. These receptors were taken from an adult who received the MenACWY meningococcal vaccine as a control.

The chain employs TRBV10-1 and TRBJ2-1; maybe TRBD2 (5 bases). Trimming took off 3 bases at V and 11 bases at J, with 14 bases between the two ends. CDR1 is WNHNN, CDR2 SYGVQD, per germline (reference sequence). The CDR3 runs to 13 residues. CDR3: CASSDSVTRKQFF. CDR3 sequence (DNA): TGCGCCAGCAGTGATAGCGTAACGCGAAAGCAGTTCTTC.

The V and J genes are TRBV7-9 and TRBJ2-3; D not resolved. V shed 0 bases and J shed 0 bases, with 4 bases lying between them. CDR3 length equals 14 residues. The V gene's germline CDR1 is SEHNR and CDR2 FQNEAQ (reference sequence). This CDR3 reads CASSLATSTDTQYF. The CDR3 DNA is TGTGCCAGCAGCTTAGCAACTAGCACAGATACGCAGTATTTT.

The CDR3 reads CAGRQENTEAFF. The DNA of the CDR3 is TGTGCCGGCAGACAGGAGAACACTGAAGCTTTCTTT. This chain links TRBV19 with TRBJ1-1; TRBD1 is a possible D gene (6 bases). Trimming removed 11 bases at V and 1 base at J, with 11 bases between. Germline V CDR1 and CDR2: LNHDA, SQIVND (reference sequence). CDR3 length: 12 amino acids.

Details on this clone: Within the sample, other DNA sequences also encode this same CDR3. This rearrangement joins TRBV7-3 to TRBJ2-3, with TRBD2 matching 12 bases. J was trimmed by 3 bases and V by 5 bases; bases with no gene match: 3. CDR3 size: 15 residues. The germline V gene has CDR1 SGHTA and CDR2 FQGTGA. CDR3 in amino acids: CASSLTSGSTDTQYF. DNA of the CDR3: TGTGCCAGCAGCCTGACTAGCGGGAGTACAGATACGCAGTATTTT. Supplemented by reference TRBV7-3 and TRBJ2-3, the full variable domain reads GAGVSQTPSNKVTEKGKYVELRCDPISGHTALYWYRQSLGQGPEFLIYFQGTGAADDSGLPNDRFFAVRPEGSVSTLKIQRTERGDSAVYLCASSLTSGSTDTQYFGPGTRLTVL.

The chain combines TRBV19 with TRBJ1-1, with 8 bases identical to TRBD1. The germline V gene encodes CDR1 LNHDA and CDR2 SQIVND (reference sequence). J was trimmed by 5 bases and V by 3 bases; bases with no gene match: 11. This CDR3 is built from 16 residues. CDR3 in amino acids: CASSIATGGLGTEAFF. CDR3 sequence (DNA): TGTGCCAGTAGTATCGCCACAGGGGGATTGGGAACTGAAGCTTTCTTT.

The rearrangement links TRBV28 to TRBJ2-2, with a tentative D call TRBD2 (7 bases). The CDR3 runs to 16 residues. The ends were cut back, 7 bases at V and 1 base at J, with 16 bases in the middle. Germline assignment: CDR1 MDHEN and CDR2 SYDVKM. CDR3: CASTKGGVMNTGELFF. CDR3 nucleotides: TGTGCCAGCACCAAGGGGGGGGTCATGAACACCGGGGAGCTGTTTTTT.

The V and J genes are TRBV12-3 or TRBV12-4 and TRBJ1-3; unclear D gene. V was cut by 8 bases and J by 7 bases, with 15 bases left in between. This CDR3 has 13 residues. Here the CDR3 DNA reads TGTGCCAGCGGAAGAGATACGGCCAACACCATATATTTT. Protein: CASGRDTANTIYF.

The rearrangement joins TRBV3-1 (or the pseudogene TRBV3-2) to TRBJ1-2; D unclear. The germline V gene has CDR1 LGHDT and CDR2 YNNKEL (reference sequence). The CDR3 spans 16 residues. V was clipped by 1 base and J by 1 base, with 13 bases between them. CDR3 nucleotide sequence: TGTGCCAGCAGCCAAGTCCATAAGAGATTTAACTATGGCTACACCTTC. As protein: CASSQVHKRFNYGYTF.

The chain's CDR3 is CASSTGQGARGYTF. CDR3 sequence (DNA): TGTGCCAGCAGCACCGGACAGGGGGCGCGAGGCTACACCTTC. The chain has TRBV7-9 and TRBJ1-2, with 11 bases that match TRBD1. The CDR3 is 14 amino acids. The germline V gene has CDR1 SEHNR and CDR2 FQNEAQ (reference sequence). V shed 5 bases, J shed 8 bases, and the junction held 7 bases outside the gene matches.

This chain's CDR3 is CASSPDRQLPLHF. The CDR3 DNA follows: TGTGCCAGCAGTCCGGACAGGCAGTTACCCCTCCACTTT. This chain joins TRBV6-2 or TRBV6-3 and TRBJ1-6; 7 bases map to TRBD1. From germline, CDR1 is MNHEY and CDR2 SVGEGT. Trimming at V came to 5 bases and at J to 12 bases, leaving 7 bases not matched to a gene. The CDR3 contains 13 residues.

The chain combines TRBV24-1 with TRBJ1-2; D gene uncertain. Germline assignment: CDR1 KGHDR and CDR2 SFDVKD. V was pared by 0 bases and J by 3 bases, with 7 bases between. This CDR3 is 14 amino acids long. The CDR3 region has the DNA TGTGCCACCAGTGATTTGGCAGCGGACTATGGCTACACCTTC. Translation gives CATSDLAADYGYTF.

V gene TRBV28 combines with J gene TRBJ2-5; the D gene is possibly TRBD1 (5 bases). V shed 5 bases and J shed 4 bases, with 11 bases lying between them. Germline CDR1 is MDHEN and CDR2 is SYDVKM. The CDR3 runs to 13 residues. CDR3 DNA sequence: TGTGCCAGCAGTAGGGGTGAACCAGAGACCCAGTACTTC. As protein: CASSRGEPETQYF.

The chain joins TRBV5-1 to TRBJ1-3; D is perhaps TRBD1 (5 bases). The germline CDR1 and CDR2 sequences are SGHRS and YFSETQ. CDR3 length: 13 residues. Trimming left V 3 bases short and J 6 bases short, with 10 bases between. The CDR3 DNA follows: TGCGCCAGCAGCTCCCTGACAGAAAACACCATATATTTT. It encodes CASSSLTENTIYF. The full variable domain, its missing parts supplied by reference TRBV5-1 and TRBJ1-3, is KAGVTQTPRYLIKTRGQQVTLSCSPISGHRSVSWYQQTPGQGLQFLFEYFSETQRNKGNFPGRFSGRQFSNSRSEMNVSTLELGDSALYLCASSSLTENTIYFGEGSWLTVV.

The genes are TRBV7-9 and TRBJ1-1; D gene ambiguous. V was clipped by 2 bases and J by 1 base, with 8 bases between them. CDR1 is SEHNR and CDR2 is FQNEAQ in the germline V gene (reference sequence). There are 14 residues in the CDR3. CDR3 nucleotide sequence: TGTGCCAGCAGCTTAAAAGCGGCGAACACTGAAGCTTTCTTT. This codes for CASSLKAANTEAFF.

The CDR3 here is CASSDRGTGNPGANVLTF. In DNA form, the CDR3 reads TGTGCCAGCAGTGACCGGGGTACGGGTAATCCCGGGGCCAACGTCCTGACTTTC. The chain is built from TRBV6-1 and TRBJ2-6; a weak D match, TRBD2 (5 bases). Between the trimmed V and J ends, which lost 3 bases and 4 bases, there was a span of 19 bases. The CDR3 consists of 18 residues. Germline CDR1 reads MNHNS; CDR2 reads SASEGT.

This chain uses TRBV5-5 with TRBJ1-1; a possible D gene is TRBD1 (6 bases). The CDR3 has 15 residues. V gave up 4 bases and J gave up 11 bases, with 24 bases separating them. CDR1 is SGHKS, CDR2 YYEKEE, per germline (reference sequence). The chain's CDR3 is CASSGHRDMKFVAFF. CDR3 DNA: TGTGCCAGCAGCGGGCACCGGGACATGAAGTTTGTGGCTTTCTTT. The complete variable domain, with remaining parts taken from reference TRBV5-5 and TRBJ1-1, reads DAGVTQSPTHLIKTRGQQVTLRCSPISGHKSVSWYQQVLGQGPQFIFQYYEKEERGRGNFPDRFSARQFPNYSSELNVNALLLGDSALYLCASSGHRDMKFVAFFGQGTRLTVV.

This clone has only one observation. The genes are TRBV19 and TRBJ1-5; tentatively, D is TRBD1 (5 bases). CDR1 is LNHDA and CDR2 is SQIVND in the germline V gene (reference sequence). The CDR3 has 14 amino acids. Trimming took 7 bases from V and 7 from J, leaving 17 bases between them. The CDR3 coding sequence is TGTGCCAGTACCAAAACGCCAGGGCGGCAGCCCCAGCATTTT. This sequence encodes CASTKTPGRQPQHF.

V usage is TRBV7-6 and J usage is TRBJ2-3, with no clear D. Trimming stripped 0 bases from V and 5 bases from J, with 12 bases between. Germline V lookup: CDR1 SGHVS, CDR2 FNYEAQ. The CDR3 contains 15 residues. CDR3 in DNA: TGTGCCAGCAGCTTAGCGGTTGGTACCCTAGATACGCAGTATTTT. Translating it yields CASSLAVGTLDTQYF.

This chain links TRBV10-3 with TRBJ2-5; 9 bases fit TRBD1. After removal of 5 bases from V and 3 bases from J, the junction contained 4 bases not matched to a gene. This CDR3 contains 14 residues. CDR1 and CDR2 (germline): ENHRY, SYGVKD. CDR3 nucleotide sequence: TGTGCCATCAGTCCGAGGGACAGGGAAGAGACCCAGTACTTC. Translation: CAISPRDREETQYF.

The gene calls are TRBV2 and TRBJ1-1; D is unclear. Trimming took off 4 bases at V and 5 bases at J, with 11 bases between the two ends. Per the germline V gene, CDR1 is SNHLY and CDR2 is FYNNEI. The CDR3 runs to 13 residues. The CDR3 region has the DNA TGTGCCAGCAGTGCCGGACCCGCGACTGAAGCTTTCTTT. Residues: CASSAGPATEAFF.

J is TRBJ2-2 and V is TRBV18; 14 bases fit TRBD2. V trimming: 6 bases; J trimming: 6 bases; junction bases outside the gene matches: 3. This CDR3 is built from 15 residues. CDR1 and CDR2 from the germline V gene are KGHSH and LQKENI. For the CDR3, the DNA is TGTGCCAGCTCTTTGACTAGCGGGGGGGCCGGGGAGCTGTTTTTT. Translation: CASSLTSGGAGELFF.

The chain is built from TRBV4-3 and TRBJ2-2; perhaps D is TRBD1 or TRBD2 (5 bases each). Trimming removed 0 bases at V and 5 bases at J, with 22 bases between. The CDR3 has 19 residues. CDR1 LGHNA and CDR2 YSLEER come from the germline V gene. CDR3 bases: TGCGCCAGCAGCCAAGATGGGGGTTTAGGGTCAGTTATTACCGGGGAGCTGTTTTTT. It specifies CASSQDGGLGSVITGELFF.

The rearrangement uses TRBV15 and TRBJ2-7; 13 bases are a match to TRBD2. Germline V CDR1 and CDR2: LNHNV, YYDKDF (reference sequence). The CDR3 is made up of 15 amino acids. Trimming at V came to 5 bases and at J to 6 bases, leaving 7 bases not matched to a gene. CDR3 nucleotides: TGTGCCACCAGCCCAAGGACTAGCGGGAGCCCCGAGCAGTACTTC. Its translation: CATSPRTSGSPEQYF.

This clone occurred once. The chain has TRBV28 and TRBJ2-5; the D is unclear. The CDR3 sequence is 17 residues long. Between the trimmed V and J ends, which lost 6 bases and 5 bases, there was a span of 25 bases. In germline, CDR1 is MDHEN, CDR2 SYDVKM. The CDR3 protein is CASSPHGVARTEETQYF. The CDR3 bases are TGTGCCAGCAGCCCCCACGGCGTTGCGAGAACGGAGGAGACCCAGTACTTC.

V gene TRBV19 combines with J gene TRBJ1-2; 7 nucleotides line up with TRBD1. There are 18 residues in the CDR3. The trim removed 2 bases at V and 3 bases at J, leaving 15 bases unmatched. Germline V gene data show CDR1 as LNHDA and CDR2 as SQIVND (reference sequence). The CDR3 region has the DNA TGTGCCAGTAGTATACCCCTGGGACAGCCGTTCCGAGACTATGGCTACACCTTC. Protein: CASSIPLGQPFRDYGYTF.

The V gene is TRBV6-5, the J gene TRBJ1-2; the match to TRBD1 covers 7 bases. The CDR3 is made up of 14 amino acids. Germline values: CDR1 MNHEY, CDR2 SVGAGI. The ends lost 4 bases at V and 6 bases at J; junction bases unmatched: 8. As DNA, the CDR3 is TGTGCCAGCAGTTTAGAAGGGGGCTATCATGGCTACACCTTC. Amino acids: CASSLEGGYHGYTF.